The 20 T cell receptor beta chains below all came from one sample that was sequenced in a study of T cell changes during pregnancy in multiple sclerosis. Assay used: immunoSEQ multiplex PCR; TCRdb lists only in-frame clones, some missing. This table has roughly 93,000 clones, 92% appearing once. The sequenced sample was peripheral blood, obtained after pregnancy. The receptors here all came from a female donor in good health, enrolled as a control in a pregnancy study.

J is TRBJ2-6 and V is TRBV6-6, with D possibly matching TRBD2 (5 bases). From germline, CDR1 is MNHNY and CDR2 SVGAGI (reference sequence). This CDR3 comprises 15 residues. V gave up 7 bases and J gave up 3 bases, with 13 bases separating them. The CDR3 protein is CASTSPGSGANVLTF. Here the CDR3 DNA reads TGTGCCAGCACCTCCCCGGGGAGTGGGGCCAACGTCCTGACTTTC.

This clone was seen only once. The V call is TRBV9, the J call TRBJ2-7, with TRBD2 identical over 9 bases. Germline V CDR1 and CDR2: SGDLS, YYNGEE. V lost 2 bases to trimming and J lost 5 bases; unmatched junction nucleotides: 14. The CDR3 has 17 residues. The CDR3 here is CASSVGIGASGKHEQYF. The CDR3 nucleotides read TGTGCCAGCAGCGTTGGTATAGGGGCTAGCGGGAAACACGAGCAGTACTTC.

The chain is built from TRBV14 and TRBJ2-2; 8 bases align to TRBD2. J gave up 5 bases and V 4 bases, and 6 bases lay outside the gene matches. CDR1 is SGHDN, CDR2 FVKESK, per germline. The CDR3 is 15 amino acids. The CDR3: CASSRAGVRTGELFF. Written as DNA, the CDR3 is TGTGCCAGCAGCCGAGCGGGAGTACGGACCGGGGAGCTGTTTTTT. Full variable domain (outside the CDR3, taken from reference TRBV14 and TRBJ2-2): EAGVTQFPSHSVIEKGQTVTLRCDPISGHDNLYWYRRVMGKEIKFLLHFVKESKQDESGMPNNRFLAERTGGTYSTLKVQPAELEDSGVYFCASSRAGVRTGELFFGEGSRLTVL.

The V gene is TRBV6-6, the J gene TRBJ1-2; D may be TRBD1 (6 bases). This CDR3 has 14 residues. V lost 6 bases and J lost 8, with 19 bases in between. Germline-derived CDR1 and CDR2 are MNHNY and SVGAGI (reference sequence). CDR3 amino acids: CASSETGQLGGYTF. The DNA for the CDR3 is TGTGCCAGCAGCGAGACAGGTCAACTTGGGGGCTACACCTTC.

The chain combines TRBV28 with TRBJ1-1; D not certain. The germline V gene encodes CDR1 MDHEN and CDR2 SYDVKM. V was trimmed by 3 bases and J by 1 base, leaving 9 bases between them. This CDR3 is 14 amino acids long. The DNA of the CDR3 is TGTGCCAGCAGTTTGTTACCGGGGAACACTGAAGCTTTCTTT. Protein sequence: CASSLLPGNTEAFF.

As DNA, the CDR3 is TGTGCCAGCAGCTTCCAGGGTTCCGGGGCCAACGTCCTGACTTTC. It specifies CASSFQGSGANVLTF. The chain employs TRBV13 and TRBJ2-6; the D gene is possibly TRBD1 (5 bases). Germline CDR1 reads PRHDT; CDR2 reads FYEKMQ (reference sequence). The germline V and J ends were trimmed by 3 bases and 4 bases, with 10 bases remaining between them. This CDR3 has 15 residues.

The gene calls are TRBV28 and TRBJ2-1; TRBD1 aligns across 8 bases. CDR3 length: 15 amino acids. J lost 4 bases, V lost 6 bases, and 8 bases had no gene match. CDR1 is MDHEN, CDR2 SYDVKM, per germline. The CDR3 coding sequence is TGTGCCAGCAGGGGGATTCAGGGGGCGTACAATGAGCAGTTCTTC. Translated, it gives CASRGIQGAYNEQFF.

The chain has TRBV28 and TRBJ2-2; D is unclear. The CDR3 is 14 amino acids. V was clipped by 3 bases and J by 5 bases, with 10 bases between them. CDR1 and CDR2 from the germline V gene are MDHEN and SYDVKM. The DNA of the CDR3 is TGTGCCAGCAGTTTCCCGGCAGGAACCGGGGAGCTGTTTTTT. Translating it yields CASSFPAGTGELFF.

The V and J genes are TRBV5-6 and TRBJ1-2, with unresolved D. Germline CDR1 is SGHDT and CDR2 is YYEEEE. The V gene lost 1 base and the J gene lost 6 bases, with 19 bases spanning the gap. The CDR3 has 16 amino acids. The CDR3 nucleotides are TGTGCCAGCAGCTTGAACCACCAGGATACGTATAATGGCTACACCTTC. This codes for CASSLNHQDTYNGYTF. The full variable domain, in which reference TRBV5-6 and TRBJ1-2 provide the parts outside the CDR3, is DAGVTQSPTHLIKTRGQQVTLRCSPKSGHDTVSWYQQALGQGPQFIFQYYEEEERQRGNFPDRFSGHQFPNYSSELNVNALLLGDSALYLCASSLNHQDTYNGYTFGSGTRLTVV.

The chain uses TRBV11-3 and TRBJ2-7; possibly TRBD1 for D (6 bases). V dropped 5 bases and J dropped 2 bases, with 16 bases sitting between them. Germline V CDR1 and CDR2: SGHNT, YENEEA. The CDR3 loop spans 15 amino acids. The CDR3 sequence is CASSQGWGNTYEQYF. The CDR3 DNA follows: TGTGCCAGCAGCCAGGGGTGGGGGAATACCTACGAGCAGTACTTC.

CDR3 protein: CASSIDKNRKTGYTF. The CDR3 nucleotides read TGTGCCAGTAGTATAGACAAAAACAGAAAAACAGGCTACACCTTC. V is TRBV19 and J is TRBJ1-2, with D uncertain. Germline loops: CDR1 LNHDA, CDR2 SQIVND (reference sequence). Deletions cut 0 bases from V and 8 bases from J, with 16 bases between. The CDR3 is 15 residues long.

The J gene is TRBJ1-3, the V gene TRBV15; D unresolved. The CDR3 covers 17 residues. The V end lost 0 bases, the J end lost 4 bases, and 16 bases lay between the germline ends. CDR1 LNHNV and CDR2 YYDKDF come from the germline V gene (reference sequence). The CDR3 loop reads CATSRDLGVHPGNTIYF. As DNA, the CDR3 is TGTGCCACCAGCAGAGATCTAGGAGTCCATCCAGGAAACACCATATATTTT.

The J gene is TRBJ1-2, the V gene TRBV25-1, with D perhaps matching TRBD1 (5 bases). V dropped 1 base and J dropped 12 bases, with 21 bases sitting between them. The CDR3 is 15 amino acids. CDR1 MGHDK and CDR2 SYGVNS come from the germline V gene. The CDR3, as DNA: TGTGCCAGCAGTGAATCATCGGCAGGGCCCCAGAAGGACACCTTC. Translating it yields CASSESSAGPQKDTF.

The rearrangement links TRBV21-1 to TRBJ2-4; the table calls TRBD1, which could not be checked here. TRBV21-1 is noted as a pseudogene. The length of the CDR3 is 16 residues. The CDR3 nucleotides read TGTGCCAGCAGACCTCCGGGACAGGACGTCATGAGGTATATGTACTTC. Its protein product is CASRPPGQDVMRYMYF.

The rearrangement links TRBV19 to TRBJ1-4, with D possibly TRBD1 on 6 matching bases. CDR1 and CDR2 from the germline V gene are LNHDA and SQIVND (reference sequence). The CDR3 spans 13 residues. V lost 6 bases, J lost 5 bases, and 10 bases lay in between. CDR3 sequence: CASRGGRNEKLFF. As DNA, the CDR3 is TGTGCCAGTAGGGGGGGGCGGAATGAAAAACTGTTTTTT. The complete variable domain, with remaining parts taken from reference TRBV19 and TRBJ1-4, reads DGGITQSPKYLFRKEGQNVTLSCEQNLNHDAMYWYRQDPGQGLRLIYYSQIVNDFQKGDIAEGYSVSREKKESFPLTVTSAQKNPTAFYLCASRGGRNEKLFFGSGTQLSVL.

The chain combines TRBV6-5 with TRBJ1-2; 9 bases are a match to TRBD1. The germline V gene encodes CDR1 MNHEY and CDR2 SVGAGI. V was clipped by 5 bases and J by 8 bases; unmatched bases: 9. This CDR3 region has 14 residues. The CDR3 reads CASSQGQGSSGYTF. The CDR3 DNA reads as TGTGCCAGCAGTCAGGGACAGGGTTCCTCCGGCTACACCTTC.

The CDR3 region is CASSLVSEYEQYF. The CDR3 nucleotides are TGCGCCAGCAGCTTGGTGTCAGAATACGAGCAGTACTTC. The chain has TRBV5-1 and TRBJ2-7; no firm D call. Per germline, CDR1 SGHRS and CDR2 YFSETQ. The length of the CDR3 is 13 residues. V dropped 0 bases and J dropped 4 bases, with 8 bases sitting between them.

This chain connects TRBV6-5 to TRBJ1-4; 9 positions match TRBD1. The CDR3 has 15 amino acids. J lost 8 bases, V lost 5 bases, and 9 bases had no gene match. Germline V CDR1 and CDR2: MNHEY, SVGAGI. Written as DNA, the CDR3 is TGTGCCAGCAGTGCTGGGACAGGGTGGGGAGAAAAACTGTTTTTT. This encodes CASSAGTGWGEKLFF.

J is TRBJ1-6 and V is TRBV30, with TRBD1 matching over 9 bases. CDR3 length equals 15 residues. The V and J ends lost 0 bases and 8 bases, in that order; junction bases with no gene match: 5. The germline gives CDR1 GTSNPN, CDR2 SVGIG (reference sequence). The chain's CDR3 is CAWSVEGQGYSPLHF. CDR3 coding DNA: TGTGCCTGGAGTGTAGAGGGACAGGGTTATTCACCCCTCCACTTT.

The gene calls are TRBV5-5 and TRBJ2-7; no clear D gene. CDR3 length equals 15 residues. CDR1 SGHKS and CDR2 YYEKEE come from the germline V gene (reference sequence). V lost 1 base and J lost 3, with 14 bases in between. DNA for the CDR3: TGTGCCAGCAGCTTGCGATCGGTTGAAAACTACGAGCAGTACTTC. Protein sequence: CASSLRSVENYEQYF.